Sequencing of this T cell receptor beta chain was carried out in a study of T cells in Graves' hyperthyroidism and ophthalmopathy. This clonotype was recorded at least ten times. Its antigen is as yet unknown. Amplified TCR beta CDR3 regions came from RNA transcripts. First-round RT-PCR with HTBI primers amplified the TCR CDR3 region. TCRdb redid the calling of the multiplex PCR reads with MiXCR, one entry per CDR3 protein. The sample has about 570,000 distinct CDR3 sequences, roughly 46% seen once. In germline, CDR1 is LNHDA, CDR2 SQIVND (reference sequence). CDR3 size: 16 residues. V gave up 6 bases and J gave up 0 bases, with 18 bases separating them. The study excluded patients with uncontrolled infection, other autoimmune disease, pregnancy or lactation. Study outcomes and limitations: Blood also contained most expanded thyroid clonotypes above 0.001.

The specimen sequenced was peripheral blood or thyroid tissue (not recorded which). This receptor was obtained from an adult woman with Graves' disease, either hyperthyroidism or ophthalmopathy (not recorded which). The chain has TRBV19 and TRBJ2-7; D is possibly TRBD1 (6 bases). The CDR3 is CASSYNRVGSSYEQYF. The CDR3 nucleotides are TGTGCCAGTAGCTACAACAGGGTAGGGAGCTCCTACGAGCAGTACTTC.